This entry concerns a single T cell receptor (beta chain). No antigen is known for it. TCRdb reprocessed the 5' RACE reads; each CDR3 protein has one entry and no DNA is given. Found here are a few hundred thousand distinct CDR3 sequences; the top ten clones hold around 2.6%. These data originate in a study of monozygotic twins with inflammatory bowel disease. Study-level points and caveats: The inverse Simpson measure of TCRbeta diversity was lower in IBD patients than in healthy co-twins.

The CDR3 extends over 14 amino acids. Looked up from germline, CDR1 is SGHDT and CDR2 is YYEEEE. The source of this sequence is a human donor with ulcerative colitis or Crohn's disease, or a healthy co-twin of an affected twin (not recorded which). Sequenced sample: blood. The genes are TRBV5-6 and TRBJ2-3; the TCRdb call, TRBD1, lacks DNA for checking. The CDR3 region is CASSFGTRTDTQYF.